A single sample is the source of the 24 T cell receptor beta chains below, sequenced in a study of blood T cell repertoires in COVID-19. Measured with immunoSEQ multiplex PCR; TCRdb has only the in-frame clones, and not every one. The sample records 140,000 to 150,000 clones, approximately 84% being singletons. The specimen was PBMCs or T cells enriched from blood (not recorded which). The origin of the receptors is a woman aged 45-60 years with acute COVID-19.

The chain employs TRBV30 and TRBJ2-5, with D maybe TRBD2 (6 bases). The germline gives CDR1 GTSNPN, CDR2 SVGIG (reference sequence). V lost 2 bases and J lost 5, with 9 bases in between. This CDR3 has 12 residues. The CDR3 region has the DNA TGTGCCTGGAGTAGCGGAGGGGAGACCCAGTACTTC. Protein product: CAWSSGGETQYF.

This clone came up a few times. The chain recombines TRBV9 with TRBJ1-1; a possible D gene is TRBD1 (5 bases). This CDR3 has 14 amino acids. Trimming stripped 3 bases from V and 2 bases from J, with 11 bases between. The germline CDR1 and CDR2 sequences are SGDLS and YYNGEE. The CDR3 nucleotides are TGTGCCAGCAGCGAAGGGGACTATAACACTGAAGCTTTCTTT. This codes for CASSEGDYNTEAFF.

The chain employs TRBV7-8 and TRBJ2-2; D is possibly TRBD2 (5 bases). CDR1 and CDR2 (germline): SGHVS, FQNEAQ. The CDR3 contains 17 residues. The V end was cut by 1 base, the J end by 5 bases, with 17 bases between. CDR3 sequence: CASSLGDPSRGTGELFF. The CDR3, as DNA: TGTGCCAGCAGCTTAGGAGATCCTAGCCGGGGAACCGGGGAGCTGTTTTTT.

This clone was detected only once. V usage is TRBV2 and J usage is TRBJ1-4, with D uncertain. V shed 4 bases and J shed 8 bases, with 11 bases lying between them. The germline gives CDR1 SNHLY, CDR2 FYNNEI. This CDR3 has 13 amino acids. CDR3 region: CASSANSLEKLFF. CDR3 coding DNA: TGTGCCAGCAGTGCTAACAGCTTAGAAAAACTGTTTTTT.

This clone appeared a single time. The chain has TRBV4-3 and TRBJ1-1; TRBD1 is a possible D gene (5 bases). The CDR3 is 13 amino acids. Trimming took off 2 bases at V and 4 bases at J, with 8 bases between the two ends. CDR1 LGHNA and CDR2 YSLEER come from the germline V gene. CDR3 DNA sequence: TGCGCCAGCAGCCAAAGCGGGGGCACTGAAGCTTTCTTT. Amino acids: CASSQSGGTEAFF.

This clone was detected only a few times. The gene calls are TRBV9 and TRBJ2-7; D may be TRBD2 (5 bases). The V and J ends lost 4 bases and 6 bases respectively, with 17 bases between them. Germline V gene sequence: CDR1 SGDLS, CDR2 YYNGEE. The CDR3 spans 14 residues. In nucleotides, the CDR3 is TGTGCCAGCAGCTCGTCGGTCCGGGCGGGCGAGCAGTACTTC. Encoded protein: CASSSSVRAGEQYF.

This clone showed up just a few times. The chain combines TRBV29-1 with TRBJ1-2; 8 bases are shared with TRBD1. Germline V gives CDR1 SQVTM, CDR2 ANQGSEA. This CDR3 contains 14 residues. V shed 6 bases and J 6 bases; nucleotides not matched to a gene: 12. The DNA of the CDR3 is TGCAGCGTGGACCCGCGGACAGGGATAGATGGCTACACCTTC. It yields the protein CSVDPRTGIDGYTF.

The chain links TRBV19 to TRBJ1-4, with 9 positions matching TRBD1. Germline CDR1 reads LNHDA; CDR2 reads SQIVND (reference sequence). V trimming: 3 bases; J trimming: 8 bases; junction bases outside the gene matches: 7. CDR3 size: 15 residues. CDR3 DNA: TGTGCCAGTAGTATTCCCGTGGGGACAGGGGAAAAACTGTTTTTT. It translates to CASSIPVGTGEKLFF.

The rearrangement uses TRBV30 and TRBJ2-2; D ambiguous. The CDR3 contains 14 residues. Trimming stripped 0 bases from V and 4 bases from J, with 9 bases between. Germline V gene sequence: CDR1 GTSNPN, CDR2 SVGIG (reference sequence). The CDR3, as DNA: TGTGCCTGGAGTGTACTTCCGGGCACCGGGGAGCTGTTTTTT. This codes for CAWSVLPGTGELFF.

The chain carries TRBV7-2 and TRBJ1-1; D is unresolved. CDR1 is SGHTA, CDR2 FQGNSA, per germline. The CDR3 contains 12 residues. Trimming left V 4 bases short and J 4 bases short, with 7 bases between. CDR3 in amino acids: CASSYFGTEAFF. In nucleotides, the CDR3 is TGTGCCAGCAGCTATTTCGGCACTGAAGCTTTCTTT.

The V call is TRBV5-4, the J call TRBJ2-7; D is possibly TRBD2 (6 bases). Trimming took off 4 bases at V and 0 bases at J, with 17 bases between the two ends. The CDR3 length is 16 residues. CDR1 is SGHNT, CDR2 YYREEE, per germline (reference sequence). Written as DNA, the CDR3 is TGTGCCAGCAGCCGAGTGGCGGGGATGACCTCCTACGAGCAGTACTTC. Translation gives CASSRVAGMTSYEQYF.

The chain combines TRBV6-1 with TRBJ1-2; D may be TRBD1 (5 bases). V was clipped by 3 bases and J by 1 base, with 9 bases between them. This CDR3 comprises 14 residues. From germline, CDR1 is MNHNS and CDR2 SASEGT. In DNA form, the CDR3 reads TGTGCCAGCAGTGATGGGACTTTTAACTATGGCTACACCTTC. It specifies CASSDGTFNYGYTF.

The chain carries TRBV27 and TRBJ1-1, with D perhaps TRBD1 (6 bases). The germline V gene encodes CDR1 MNHEY and CDR2 SMNVEV (reference sequence). Trimming removed 1 base from V and 3 bases from J, with 18 bases in between. This CDR3 has 17 residues. The CDR3 loop is CASSLYGGSVGHTEAFF. As DNA, the CDR3 is TGTGCCAGCAGTTTATATGGGGGCTCGGTTGGACACACTGAAGCTTTCTTT.

J is TRBJ2-7 and V is TRBV2, with 8 bases identical to TRBD2. V dropped 3 bases and J dropped 4; count of bases not matched to a gene: 5. CDR3 length: 14 residues. CDR1 SNHLY and CDR2 FYNNEI come from the germline V gene. CDR3 DNA sequence: TGTGCCAGCAGTGACCCAGCGGGAGTGTACGAGCAGTACTTC. Its translation: CASSDPAGVYEQYF.

The V and J genes are TRBV2 and TRBJ2-1, with D possibly being TRBD2 (6 bases). The CDR3 spans 16 residues. Germline-derived CDR1 and CDR2 are SNHLY and FYNNEI. The V gene lost 6 bases and the J gene lost 7 bases, with 22 bases spanning the gap. The CDR3 sequence is CASRIGDRGIGNEQFF. CDR3 in DNA: TGTGCCAGCAGGATAGGGGACCGGGGGATTGGGAATGAGCAGTTCTTC.

The chain combines TRBV4-3 with TRBJ2-2; 12 nucleotides match TRBD2. J lost 9 bases, V lost 1 base, and 6 bases had no gene match. CDR1 and CDR2 (germline): LGHNA, YSLEER. There are 16 residues in the CDR3. CDR3 protein: CASSQASGRAYRELFF. In DNA, the CDR3 is TGCGCCAGCAGCCAAGCTAGCGGGAGGGCCTACCGGGAGCTGTTTTTT.

The J gene is TRBJ2-3, the V gene TRBV4-3, with 15 nucleotides matching TRBD2. The germline gives CDR1 LGHNA, CDR2 YSLEER. CDR3 length equals 20 residues. V lost 0 bases to trimming and J lost 2 bases; unmatched junction nucleotides: 9. In DNA form, the CDR3 reads TGCGCCAGCAGCCAAGATGAGTGGACTAGCGGGAGGGCCGTCACAGATACGCAGTATTTT. Translated, it gives CASSQDEWTSGRAVTDTQYF.

The chain links TRBV4-3 to TRBJ1-6; D gene ambiguous. The CDR3 totals 14 residues. Trimming cost V 0 bases and J 6 bases, with 6 bases left between them. Germline V gene lookup returns CDR1 LGHNA and CDR2 YSLEER. The DNA for the CDR3 is TGCGCCAGCAGCCAAGATGGCAGTAATTCACCCCTCCACTTT. Translated, it gives CASSQDGSNSPLHF.

V and J are TRBV12-5 and TRBJ1-5; 9 bases line up with TRBD1. The CDR3 spans 15 residues. CDR1 is LGHNT, CDR2 FRNRAP, per germline. V lost 6 bases and J lost 0; bases outside the gene matches: 3. The CDR3 DNA reads as TGTGCTAGTGGGGGACAGGGAAGTAGCAATCAGCCCCAGCATTTT. This codes for CASGGQGSSNQPQHF.

This clone appeared a single time. The chain combines TRBV5-1 with TRBJ1-6; tentatively, D is TRBD1 (6 bases). Germline V gives CDR1 SGHRS, CDR2 YFSETQ. CDR3 size: 15 residues. V was pared by 4 bases and J by 7 bases, with 15 bases between. The CDR3 DNA sequence: TGCGCCAGCAGCCCCAGCTGGGACAAGAATTCACCCCTCCACTTT. It is translated as CASSPSWDKNSPLHF.

The rearrangement uses TRBV12-5 and TRBJ2-1; 9 bases fit TRBD1. The junction had 10 bases not matched to a gene; V was cut back by 6 bases and J by 1 base. The CDR3 loop spans 17 amino acids. CDR1 is LGHNT and CDR2 is FRNRAP in the germline V gene. For the CDR3, the DNA is TGTGCTAGTGGGTCCCATAGACAGGGGGGGTCCTACAATGAGCAGTTCTTC. Protein product: CASGSHRQGGSYNEQFF.

Here the CDR3 DNA reads TGTGCCACCGGGGTAACGGGGCTAGCGGCTAGCACAGATACGCAGTATTTT. This gives the protein CATGVTGLAASTDTQYF. The chain carries TRBV24-1 and TRBJ2-3; 7 nucleotides agree with TRBD2. Germline assignment: CDR1 KGHDR and CDR2 SFDVKD. The CDR3 runs 17 residues. V shed 9 bases and J 0 bases; nucleotides not matched to a gene: 14.

The gene calls are TRBV9 and TRBJ2-7; TRBD2 matches 7 bases. Germline lookup yields CDR1 SGDLS and CDR2 YYNGEE. V was pared by 0 bases and J by 5 bases, with 8 bases of the junction left unmatched. The CDR3 extends over 15 amino acids. Here the CDR3 reads CASSVDEGGDDEQYF. CDR3 nucleotide sequence: TGTGCCAGCAGCGTAGACGAGGGAGGGGACGACGAGCAGTACTTC.

The genes are TRBV7-9 and TRBJ1-4, with 7 bases fitting TRBD1. The V gene's germline CDR1 is SEHNR and CDR2 FQNEAQ (reference sequence). The CDR3 totals 16 residues. J gave up 1 base and V 4 bases, and 6 bases lay outside the gene matches. The CDR3 sequence is CASSYDRVETNEKLFF. CDR3 bases: TGTGCCAGCAGCTACGACAGGGTGGAAACTAATGAAAAACTGTTTTTT.